The 13 T cell receptor beta chains below come from one sample, sequenced in a study of blood T cell repertoires in COVID-19. Sequencing used immunoSEQ multiplex PCR; TCRdb keeps in-frame clones, though not all of them. The sample yields 120,000 or so clones, about 83% seen once. The sample taken for sequencing was peripheral blood. The origin of the receptors is a man in his 70s with acute or convalescent COVID-19.

The rearrangement links TRBV21-1 to TRBJ2-5; no check of the table's D call, TRBD1, against the DNA was made. TRBV21-1 is labeled a pseudogene. CDR3 length: 16 residues. CDR3 nucleotide sequence: TGTGCCAGCAGCAAAGCGGGGACAGGCTCCGGGGAGACCCAGTACTTC. Encoded protein: CASSKAGTGSGETQYF.

DNA for the CDR3: TGTGCCAGCAGTCTTAGACAGAGCTTTGAAGCTTTCTTT. Its protein is CASSLRQSFEAFF. The chain combines TRBV6-5 with TRBJ1-1, with TRBD1 as a possible D gene (5 bases). This CDR3 contains 13 residues. Trimming left V 5 bases short and J 7 bases short, with 14 bases between. Per germline, CDR1 MNHEY and CDR2 SVGAGI.

J is TRBJ1-1 and V is TRBV28, with 8 bases identical to TRBD1. This CDR3 contains 14 residues. J was trimmed by 6 bases and V by 10 bases; bases with no gene match: 13. CDR1 is MDHEN and CDR2 is SYDVKM in the germline V gene. The CDR3 spells CAIQGAQFGPEAFF. The CDR3 DNA reads TGTGCCATCCAGGGGGCGCAATTTGGCCCTGAAGCTTTCTTT.

This chain connects TRBV3-1 (or the pseudogene TRBV3-2) to TRBJ2-1; unclear D gene. Looked up from germline, CDR1 is LGHDT and CDR2 is YNNKEL (reference sequence). The CDR3 has 12 residues. With 4 bases removed from V and 7 bases from J, the gap between germline ends came to 8 bases. The CDR3 region has the DNA TGTGCCAGCAGCCGCCTCGGGAATGAGCAGTTCTTC. This gives the protein CASSRLGNEQFF.

In DNA, the CDR3 is TGTGCCACCAGCAGGGGATCCGGACAGGACGGCTACGAGCAGTACTTC. Translating it yields CATSRGSGQDGYEQYF. The chain is built from TRBV15 and TRBJ2-7; TRBD1 agrees at 7 bases. V lost 3 bases, J lost 3 bases, and 11 bases stayed unmatched. Germline V gene lookup returns CDR1 LNHNV and CDR2 YYDKDF (reference sequence). CDR3 length: 16 amino acids. Supplemented by reference TRBV15 and TRBJ2-7, the full variable domain reads DAMVIQNPRYQVTQFGKPVTLSCSQTLNHNVMYWYQQKSSQAPKLLFHYYDKDFNNEADTPDNFQSRRPNTSFCFLDIRSPGLGDTAMYLCATSRGSGQDGYEQYFGPGTRLTVT.

This chain uses TRBV6-2 or TRBV6-3 with TRBJ2-7; TRBD1 is a possible D gene (6 bases). CDR3 length equals 13 residues. Germline V gene sequence: CDR1 MNHEY, CDR2 SVGEGT. Deletions cut 4 bases from V and 6 bases from J, with 13 bases between. The CDR3 spells CASSFHRVSEQYF. The DNA for the CDR3 is TGTGCCAGCAGTTTCCACAGGGTCTCCGAGCAGTACTTC.

The chain uses TRBV14 and TRBJ1-4; no clear D. The CDR3 covers 17 residues. Trimming removed 4 bases from V and 0 bases from J, with 15 bases in between. Germline lookup yields CDR1 SGHDN and CDR2 FVKESK. CDR3 residues: CASSPNSADTTNEKLFF. CDR3 nucleotides: TGTGCCAGCAGCCCGAATTCGGCCGACACAACTAATGAAAAACTGTTTTTT.

A few counts support this clone. This sequence joins TRBV6-6 and TRBJ1-1; TRBD1 aligns across 9 bases. The CDR3 loop spans 17 amino acids. The ends lost 6 bases at V and 2 bases at J; junction bases unmatched: 13. The germline gives CDR1 MNHNY, CDR2 SVGAGI (reference sequence). The DNA for the CDR3 is TGTGCCAGCAGCCGACACAGGGGGCGAGGGGCAAACACTGAAGCTTTCTTT. It translates to CASSRHRGRGANTEAFF.

This clone appeared a few times. This chain links TRBV12-3 or TRBV12-4 with TRBJ1-2; TRBD1 is a possible D gene (6 bases). V gave up 5 bases and J gave up 8 bases, with 15 bases separating them. The CDR3 has 13 residues. The CDR3 region is CASSTRRGWGYTF. The CDR3 bases are TGTGCCAGCAGTACCCGCAGGGGATGGGGCTACACCTTC.

This clone was seen a single time. The chain is built from TRBV29-1 and TRBJ1-5, with D perhaps matching TRBD1 (6 bases). The CDR3 consists of 14 residues. The V gene lost 6 bases and the J gene lost 0 bases, with 12 bases spanning the gap. Germline V gives CDR1 SQVTM, CDR2 ANQGSEA. CDR3 nucleotides: TGCAGCGTGAGACAGGTGAATAGCAATCAGCCCCAGCATTTT. Amino acid sequence: CSVRQVNSNQPQHF.

The chain has TRBV20-1 and TRBJ2-5; TRBD2 is a possible D gene (6 bases). Trimming took off 3 bases at V and 0 bases at J, with 14 bases between the two ends. Germline-derived CDR1 and CDR2 are DFQATT and SNEGSKA (reference sequence). This CDR3 contains 15 residues. The DNA of the CDR3 is TGCAGTGCTAGTCAACCAAGGGACTACCAAGAGACCCAGTACTTC. Translation gives CSASQPRDYQETQYF.

V and J are TRBV3-1 (or the pseudogene TRBV3-2) and TRBJ1-3; TRBD1 might be the D (6 bases). The CDR3 has 16 residues. V shed 3 bases and J shed 4 bases, with 16 bases lying between them. The germline gives CDR1 LGHDT, CDR2 YNNKEL (reference sequence). CDR3 sequence (DNA): TGTGCCAGCAGCCAGGGGACAACTTTCCTAGGAAACACCATATATTTT. Amino acid sequence: CASSQGTTFLGNTIYF.

The rearrangement joins TRBV27 to TRBJ1-5; D not certain. This CDR3 comprises 15 residues. V lost 6 bases and J 5 bases, leaving 17 bases between the germline ends. The germline V gene has CDR1 MNHEY and CDR2 SMNVEV (reference sequence). CDR3 loop: CASSQRGSTDQPQHF. The CDR3 DNA reads TGTGCCAGCAGCCAAAGAGGGAGTACCGATCAGCCCCAGCATTTT.